Presented here are 11 T cell receptor beta chains from one specimen sequenced in a study of Graves' ophthalmopathy and Graves' hyperthyroidism. RNA transcripts were the template, and TCR beta CDR3 regions were amplified from them. First-round RT-PCR with HTBI primers preceded a second-round multiplex PCR. MiXCR was run by TCRdb on the multiplex PCR reads, yielding one entry per CDR3 protein. This sample yields approximately 500,000 distinct CDR3 sequences, of which over 13% are seen a single time; 8% to 10% belongs to the top ten. The sequencing input was blood. The source is a woman aged 25 to 39 with Graves' ophthalmopathy.

In the case of this clonotype: A junction end diverges from the germline sequence, so it may reflect a read error. The rearrangement joins TRBV19 to TRBJ2-7, with D possibly matching TRBD1 (6 bases). The V gene's germline CDR1 is LNHDA and CDR2 SQIVND (reference sequence). The CDR3 totals 14 residues. CDR3 sequence reads: CVSTPNRASYEQYF. DNA of the CDR3: TGTGTCAGTACCCCCAACAGGGCCTCCTACGAGCAGTACTTC.

This clonotype has at least ten counts. The chain recombines TRBV27 with TRBJ1-6; weak D call: TRBD1 (5 bases). The CDR3 totals 15 residues. Germline lookup yields CDR1 MNHEY and CDR2 SMNVEV (reference sequence). V was pared by 4 bases and J by 9 bases, with 16 bases between. CDR3 coding DNA: TGTGCCAGCAGTTCCTCGGGCAGGGACGGTTCACCCCTCCACTTT. Residues: CASSSSGRDGSPLHF.

The sample holds a few counts of this clonotype. The chain recombines TRBV5-1 with TRBJ2-7, with D perhaps matching TRBD1 or TRBD2 (5 bases each). This CDR3 spans 15 amino acids. V shed 4 bases and J shed 2 bases, with 16 bases lying between them. Germline values: CDR1 SGHRS, CDR2 YFSETQ. The DNA for the CDR3 is TGCGCCAGCAGCAGCCTCCGGGACGGCACCTACGAGCAGTACTTC. This encodes CASSSLRDGTYEQYF.

As to this clonotype: A much bigger clone sits one base away, suggesting this may be a read error. The chain joins TRBV19 to TRBJ1-5; 7 nucleotides match TRBD1. CDR1 LNHDA and CDR2 SQIVND come from the germline V gene (reference sequence). The CDR3 contains 13 residues. CDR3 protein: CASSGGSLQPQQF. CDR3 in DNA: TGTGCCAGTTCAGGGGGATCTCTTCAGCCCCAGCAGTTT.

In this sample, this clonotype turned up many times. V is TRBV11-3 and J is TRBJ1-1; possible D gene TRBD1, 6 bases. V lost 2 bases, J lost 8 bases, and 9 bases lay in between. The CDR3 loop spans 12 amino acids. Looked up from germline, CDR1 is SGHNT and CDR2 is YENEEA. Here the CDR3 DNA reads TGTGCCAGCAGCTTATCAGGGGTGGAAGCTTTCTTT. This codes for CASSLSGVEAFF.

With regard to this clonotype: At one boundary the junction diverges from the germline segment, which might be a read error. This chain uses TRBV6-1 with TRBJ1-2; D is uncertain. Looked up from germline, CDR1 is MNHNS and CDR2 is SASEGT. The CDR3 runs to 14 residues. The CDR3: CASSELHGYYGYTF. CDR3 in DNA: TGTGCCAGCAGTGAACTTCACGGGTACTATGGATACACCTTC.

This clonotype was observed many times. The CDR3 here is CASSYAVTGCQPQHF. The CDR3 nucleotides read TGTGCCAGCAGTTACGCCGTTACAGGGTGTCAGCCCCAGCATTTT. The genes are TRBV6-5 and TRBJ1-5, with D possibly TRBD1 on 6 matching bases. Germline assignment: CDR1 MNHEY and CDR2 SVGAGI. The CDR3 extends over 15 amino acids. V was pared by 2 bases and J by 6 bases, with 14 bases between.

Ten or more counts support this clonotype. The CDR3 region has the DNA TGTGCCAGCACGTTGTCAAAAGAGGCCTACGAGCAGTACTTC. Translating gives CASTLSKEAYEQYF. The chain joins TRBV28 to TRBJ2-7; D is unclear. Per germline, CDR1 MDHEN and CDR2 SYDVKM. This CDR3 comprises 14 residues. With 7 bases removed from V and 2 bases from J, the gap between germline ends came to 15 bases. The variable domain in full, completed from reference TRBV28 and TRBJ2-7, reads DVKVTQSSRYLVKRTGEKVFLECVQDMDHENMFWYRQDPGLGLRLIYFSYDVKMKEKGDIPEGYSVSREKKERFSLILESASTNQTSMYLCASTLSKEAYEQYFGPGTRLTVT.

This clonotype was detected ten times or more. This chain connects TRBV30 to TRBJ1-5; D not resolved. The length of the CDR3 is 12 residues. Looked up from germline, CDR1 is GTSNPN and CDR2 is SVGIG (reference sequence). The V end lost 3 bases, the J end lost 7 bases, and 10 bases lay between the germline ends. The CDR3 loop reads CAWRQVGQPQHF. CDR3 nucleotides: TGTGCCTGGAGGCAGGTCGGACAGCCCCAGCATTTT.

This clonotype was recorded at least ten times. This chain joins TRBV28 and TRBJ1-1, with unresolved D. The CDR3 loop spans 11 amino acids. Germline CDR1 MDHEN, CDR2 SYDVKM. V lost 3 bases, J lost 7 bases, and 6 bases lay in between. This chain's CDR3 is CASSFPHEAFF. DNA for the CDR3: TGTGCCAGCAGTTTTCCTCATGAAGCTTTCTTT.

There are a few counts of this clonotype. The gene calls are TRBV12-3 or TRBV12-4 and TRBJ2-5; 7 nucleotides agree with TRBD1. The CDR3 runs 13 residues. V dropped 5 bases and J dropped 5; count of bases not matched to a gene: 5. The CDR3, as DNA: TGTGCCAGCAGTGAGACAGGGTTGGAGACCCAGTACTTC. Protein sequence: CASSETGLETQYF.